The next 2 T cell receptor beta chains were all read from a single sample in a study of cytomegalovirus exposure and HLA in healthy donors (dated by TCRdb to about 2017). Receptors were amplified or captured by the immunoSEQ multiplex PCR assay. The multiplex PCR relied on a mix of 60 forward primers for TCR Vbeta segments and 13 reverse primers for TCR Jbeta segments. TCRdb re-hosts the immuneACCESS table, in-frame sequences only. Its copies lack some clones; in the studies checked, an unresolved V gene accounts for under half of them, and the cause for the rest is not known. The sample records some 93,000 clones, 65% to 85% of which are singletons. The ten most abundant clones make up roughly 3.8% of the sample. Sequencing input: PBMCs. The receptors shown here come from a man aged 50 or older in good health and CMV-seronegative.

The CDR3 loop is CASSQDLAGGTDTQYF. CDR3 nucleotides: TGTGCCAGCAGCCAAGATCTAGCGGGAGGCACAGATACGCAGTATTTT. The rearrangement joins TRBV4-2 to TRBJ2-3; 10 bases fit TRBD2. V lost 0 bases to trimming and J lost 1 base; unmatched junction nucleotides: 1. The CDR3 is made up of 16 amino acids. CDR1 is LGHNA and CDR2 is YNFKEQ in the germline V gene.

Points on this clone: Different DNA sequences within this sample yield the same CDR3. In DNA form, the CDR3 reads TGTGCCAGCAGCCGGCTAGCGGGAGTTTACGAGCAGTACTTC. Translated, it gives CASSRLAGVYEQYF. The chain carries TRBV14 and TRBJ2-7; 10 bases match TRBD2. In germline, CDR1 is SGHDN, CDR2 FVKESK. The CDR3 totals 14 residues. Trimming at V came to 4 bases and at J to 4 bases, leaving 4 bases not matched to a gene.